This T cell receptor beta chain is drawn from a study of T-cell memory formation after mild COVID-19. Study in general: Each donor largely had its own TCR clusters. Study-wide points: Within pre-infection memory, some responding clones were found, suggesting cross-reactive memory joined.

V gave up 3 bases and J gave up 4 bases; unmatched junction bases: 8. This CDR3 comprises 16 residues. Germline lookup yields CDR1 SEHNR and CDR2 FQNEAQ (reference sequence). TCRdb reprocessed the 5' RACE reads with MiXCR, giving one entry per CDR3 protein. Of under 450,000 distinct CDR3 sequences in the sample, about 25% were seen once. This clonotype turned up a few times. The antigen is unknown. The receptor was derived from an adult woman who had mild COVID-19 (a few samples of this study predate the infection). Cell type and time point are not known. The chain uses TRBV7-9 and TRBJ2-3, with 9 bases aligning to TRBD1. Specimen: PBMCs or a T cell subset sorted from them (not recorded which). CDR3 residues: CASSFQGQGVADTQYF. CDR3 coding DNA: TGTGCCAGCAGCTTCCAGGGACAGGGTGTCGCAGATACGCAGTATTTT.